This T cell receptor beta chain was obtained from a study of OX40 agonist ivuxolimab in advanced cancers. This clone was seen once. Its antigen is currently unknown. The protocol was immunoSEQ multiplex PCR, while the TCRdb copy is restricted to in-frame clones and leaves out a portion. The data show roughly 60,000 clones, 84% seen once. Study outcomes and limitations: Relative to CD4+, CD8+ T cells held more expanded clones on average.

V gave up 5 bases and J gave up 4 bases; unmatched junction bases: 4. The CDR3 totals 14 residues. In germline, CDR1 is MNHEY, CDR2 SMNVEV (reference sequence). The genes are TRBV27 and TRBJ2-2; TRBD1 aligns across 7 bases. Sequencing used CD4+ or CD8+ T cells sorted from blood, obtained in a trial of the OX40 agonist ivuxolimab. This sequence originates from an adult with an advanced solid tumor such as melanoma, head and neck, liver or kidney cancer. CDR3 coding DNA: TGTGCCAGCAGTCGAGAGGGGGCCACCGGGGAGCTGTTTTTT. Its translation: CASSREGATGELFF.